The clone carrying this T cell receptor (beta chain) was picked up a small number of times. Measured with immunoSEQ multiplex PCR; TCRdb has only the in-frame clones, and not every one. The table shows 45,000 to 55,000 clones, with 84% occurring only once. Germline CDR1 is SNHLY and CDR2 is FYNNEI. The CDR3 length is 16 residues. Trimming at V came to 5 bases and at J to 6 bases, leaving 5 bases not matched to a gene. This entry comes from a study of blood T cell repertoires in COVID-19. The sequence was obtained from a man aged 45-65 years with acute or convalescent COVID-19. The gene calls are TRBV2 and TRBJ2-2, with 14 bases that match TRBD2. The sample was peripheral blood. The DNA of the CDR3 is TGTGCCAGCAGTATGACTAGCGGGGGGGCGTCCGGGGAGCTGTTTTTT. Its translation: CASSMTSGGASGELFF.